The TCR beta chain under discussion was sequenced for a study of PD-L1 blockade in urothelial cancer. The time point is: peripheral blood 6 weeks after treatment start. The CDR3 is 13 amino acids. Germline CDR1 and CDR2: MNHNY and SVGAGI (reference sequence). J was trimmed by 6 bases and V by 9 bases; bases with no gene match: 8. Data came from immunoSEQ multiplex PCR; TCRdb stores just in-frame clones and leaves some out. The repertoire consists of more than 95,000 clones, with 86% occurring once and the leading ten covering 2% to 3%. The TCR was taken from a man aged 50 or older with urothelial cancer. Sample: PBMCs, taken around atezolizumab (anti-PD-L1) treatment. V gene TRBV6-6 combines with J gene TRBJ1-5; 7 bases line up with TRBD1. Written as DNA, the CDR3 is TGTGCCAGTCAGACAGGGAGTGTTCAGCCCCAGCATTTT. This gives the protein CASQTGSVQPQHF.